Presented here are 6 T cell receptor beta chains from one specimen sequenced in a study of post-analysis software for immune sequencing data. Whole-study findings and limits: Patients had higher frequencies than controls of about 5 TRBV segments, including TRBV5-6, TRBV5-1 and TRBV20-1.

Built from TCR beta cDNA, the libraries had unique molecular identifiers in them. MiXCR, applied by TCRdb to the PCR reads, yields one record per CDR3 protein. The table includes around 400,000 distinct CDR3 sequences, about 39% detected once. Their antigens remain unidentified. Input material: blood. Source of these receptors: a girl aged 2 to 9 with multiple sclerosis.

The genes are TRBV28 and TRBJ2-7, with 8 bases identical to TRBD1. The CDR3 covers 15 residues. V shed 4 bases and J 0 bases; nucleotides not matched to a gene: 5. Per the germline V gene, CDR1 is MDHEN and CDR2 is SYDVKM. CDR3 sequence (DNA): TGTGCCAGCAGTTCGACAGGGGTGGGCTCCTACGAGCAGTACTTC. Translating gives CASSSTGVGSYEQYF.

This clonotype has a handful of counts. This chain joins TRBV4-1 and TRBJ1-4; 7 nucleotides align to TRBD1. With V trimmed by 0 bases and J by 2 bases, 6 bases remained unmatched. Germline V CDR1 and CDR2: MGHRA, YSYEKL. This CDR3 contains 17 residues. The CDR3 sequence is CASSQDAGGATNEKLFF. The DNA for the CDR3 is TGCGCCAGCAGCCAAGATGCAGGGGGGGCTACTAATGAAAAACTGTTTTTT.

DNA of the CDR3: TGCGCCAGCAGCCAAGACTACATTTTTGAAATCGCCTATGGCTACACCTTC. It specifies CASSQDYIFEIAYGYTF. This chain uses TRBV4-1 with TRBJ1-2, with D uncertain. Germline-derived CDR1 and CDR2 are MGHRA and YSYEKL. V was cut by 0 bases and J by 4 bases, with 18 bases left in between. This CDR3 has 17 amino acids.

This clonotype was counted between two and nine times. The chain has TRBV29-1 and TRBJ1-5; 7 nucleotides agree with TRBD1. V shed 5 bases, J shed 0 bases, and the junction held 10 bases outside the gene matches. Looked up from germline, CDR1 is SQVTM and CDR2 is ANQGSEA. This CDR3 contains 16 residues. This CDR3 reads CSVRSGTVHSNQPQHF. The CDR3 DNA follows: TGCAGCGTTAGATCCGGGACAGTCCATAGCAATCAGCCCCAGCATTTT.

This clonotype was detected only a few times. The V call is TRBV10-3, the J call TRBJ1-2; D is undetermined. V was shortened by 3 bases and J by 2 bases, with 10 bases between the two germline ends. The germline CDR1 and CDR2 sequences are ENHRY and SYGVKD. The CDR3 extends over 14 amino acids. CDR3 sequence: CAISDSWQNYGYTF. CDR3 nucleotide sequence: TGTGCCATCAGTGACAGTTGGCAGAACTATGGCTACACCTTC.

This clonotype was counted a few times. The rearrangement links TRBV5-1 to TRBJ1-6, with TRBD1 identical over 9 bases. Germline trimming cut 0 bases from V and 5 bases from J; bases unmatched to any gene: 3. CDR1 and CDR2 (germline): SGHRS, YFSETQ. This CDR3 comprises 16 residues. CDR3 DNA: TGCGCCAGCAGCTTGGCCCGGACAGGGGATAATTCACCCCTCCACTTT. Translating it yields CASSLARTGDNSPLHF.